One sample yielded the 10 T cell receptor beta chains listed below, sequenced in a study of blood T cell repertoires in COVID-19. TCRdb's table, derived via immunoSEQ multiplex PCR, lists solely in-frame clones and lacks some. This sample has tens of thousands of clones, with nearly 90% found just once. Sequenced input: peripheral blood. All receptors derive from a man between 50 and 59 years old with active COVID-19.

The chain employs TRBV7-9 and TRBJ1-1; no firm D call. Trimming removed 1 base from V and 11 bases from J, with 8 bases in between. Per the germline V gene, CDR1 is SEHNR and CDR2 is FQNEAQ (reference sequence). The CDR3 loop spans 11 amino acids. CDR3 protein: CASSLELKAFF. The CDR3 DNA follows: TGTGCCAGCAGCTTAGAACTCAAGGCTTTCTTT.

The rearrangement links TRBV15 to TRBJ1-3; D possibly corresponds to TRBD1 (6 bases). The V gene lost 4 bases and the J gene lost 2 bases, with 9 bases spanning the gap. CDR3 length: 14 residues. CDR1 and CDR2 from the germline V gene are LNHNV and YYDKDF (reference sequence). The CDR3 is CATSKNRAGNTIYF. The CDR3 DNA reads as TGTGCCACCAGCAAAAACAGGGCTGGAAACACCATATATTTT.

The rearrangement links TRBV12-5 to TRBJ2-5; 8 nucleotides line up with TRBD2. Per germline, CDR1 LGHNT and CDR2 FRNRAP. Germline trimming cut 0 bases from V and 3 bases from J; bases unmatched to any gene: 15. The CDR3 is made up of 19 amino acids. CDR3 sequence (DNA): TGTGCTAGTGGTTTGGTACTAAGTGGACTAGCTTACGGGGAAGAGACCCAGTACTTC. This codes for CASGLVLSGLAYGEETQYF. Together with reference TRBV12-5 and TRBJ2-5, the CDR3 gives the full variable domain: DARVTQTPRHKVTEMGQEVTMRCQPILGHNTVFWYRQTMMQGLELLAYFRNRAPLDDSGMPKDRFSAEMPDATLATLKIQPSEPRDSAVYFCASGLVLSGLAYGEETQYFGPGTRLLVL.

The chain links TRBV24-1 to TRBJ2-1; D might be TRBD1 (5 bases). Trimming left V 10 bases short and J 12 bases short, with 15 bases between. CDR1 and CDR2 from the germline V gene are KGHDR and SFDVKD. The CDR3 contains 11 residues. The DNA of the CDR3 is TGTGCCACAATACAGGTTCCCGGGCAGTTCTTC. Translation: CATIQVPGQFF.

This chain uses TRBV4-1 with TRBJ1-4; no reliable D call. Trimming removed 2 bases from V and 10 bases from J, with 17 bases in between. Germline loops: CDR1 MGHRA, CDR2 YSYEKL. CDR3 length: 15 residues. CDR3 coding DNA: TGCGCCAGCAGCCAACAGCACGAGCGCCTAATAAAACTGTTTTTT. Encoded protein: CASSQQHERLIKLFF.

The chain links TRBV9 to TRBJ1-3; D unresolved. Looked up from germline, CDR1 is SGDLS and CDR2 is YYNGEE. Trimming took off 0 bases at V and 0 bases at J, with 10 bases between the two ends. CDR3 size: 16 residues. The DNA for the CDR3 is TGTGCCAGCAGCGTAGCTCAGTACCACTCTGGAAACACCATATATTTT. Protein product: CASSVAQYHSGNTIYF.

By share, this clone ranks as medium-sized. This chain connects TRBV19 to TRBJ2-7; possible D gene TRBD1, 5 bases. The V gene lost 5 bases and the J gene lost 6 bases, with 20 bases spanning the gap. The CDR3 sequence is 15 residues long. Germline V CDR1 and CDR2: LNHDA, SQIVND (reference sequence). The CDR3 is CASSSASPYTGEQYF. In nucleotides, the CDR3 is TGTGCCAGTAGTTCGGCCTCCCCTTATACAGGCGAGCAGTACTTC.

The chain couples TRBV11-2 to TRBJ1-2; 11 bases fit TRBD1. Germline V gives CDR1 SGHAT, CDR2 FQNNGV. This CDR3 spans 16 amino acids. The trim removed 2 bases at V and 7 bases at J, leaving 9 bases unmatched. CDR3 in DNA: TGTGCCAGCAGCTTATCAGGCGGACAGGGGGCTTCTGGCTACACCTTC. Amino acid sequence: CASSLSGGQGASGYTF.

The chain carries TRBV12-3 or TRBV12-4 and TRBJ1-5; D remains unclear. CDR3 size: 12 residues. V lost 3 bases and J lost 5, with 5 bases in between. DNA for the CDR3: TGTGCCAGCAGTTTGGGAGATCAGCCCCAGCATTTT. Encoded protein: CASSLGDQPQHF.

The chain has TRBV9 and TRBJ1-6, with 7 bases identical to TRBD1. In germline, CDR1 is SGDLS, CDR2 YYNGEE. The V gene end was trimmed by 4 bases and the J gene end by 12 bases; junction bases not matched to a gene: 13. This CDR3 spans 15 amino acids. The CDR3 DNA reads as TGTGCCAGCAGCCGCGACAGGGACTTGCTCAGACCCCTCCACTTT. Translating gives CASSRDRDLLRPLHF.